The entry below describes one T cell receptor (beta chain). Its target is unknown. Axillary draining lymph nodes of breast cancer patients supplied the node samples. This record belongs to a study of breast tumors, draining lymph nodes, adjacent tissues. Whole-study results and caveats: Tumor repertoires ranked between lymph nodes and nontumor tissue in diversity, with V and J gene preferences. Most tumor T cells seemingly derive from lymph node, then expand in tumor. Data only fit, rather than demonstrated, lymph node origin of most tumor T cells. Compared with basal-like, luminal-like tumors shared significantly more repertoire with nontumor tissue.

TCRdb redid the calling of the multiplex PCR reads with MiXCR, one entry per CDR3 protein. Of approximately 210,000 distinct CDR3 sequences in the sample, 32% are singletons; the top ten hold more than 1.3%. Trimming removed 2 bases from V and 3 bases from J, with 11 bases in between. CDR1 SQVTM and CDR2 ANQGSEA come from the germline V gene. This CDR3 contains 14 residues. The chain joins TRBV29-1 to TRBJ2-1; the D gene is possibly TRBD2 (7 bases). Sequenced material: axillary lymph node tissue. The clonotype originates from a female donor with breast cancer. Some clones in this sample may be carry-over from other donors' samples. CDR3 region: CSVERGGLYNEQFF. DNA of the CDR3: TGCAGCGTTGAACGCGGGGGCCTCTACAATGAGCAGTTCTTC.